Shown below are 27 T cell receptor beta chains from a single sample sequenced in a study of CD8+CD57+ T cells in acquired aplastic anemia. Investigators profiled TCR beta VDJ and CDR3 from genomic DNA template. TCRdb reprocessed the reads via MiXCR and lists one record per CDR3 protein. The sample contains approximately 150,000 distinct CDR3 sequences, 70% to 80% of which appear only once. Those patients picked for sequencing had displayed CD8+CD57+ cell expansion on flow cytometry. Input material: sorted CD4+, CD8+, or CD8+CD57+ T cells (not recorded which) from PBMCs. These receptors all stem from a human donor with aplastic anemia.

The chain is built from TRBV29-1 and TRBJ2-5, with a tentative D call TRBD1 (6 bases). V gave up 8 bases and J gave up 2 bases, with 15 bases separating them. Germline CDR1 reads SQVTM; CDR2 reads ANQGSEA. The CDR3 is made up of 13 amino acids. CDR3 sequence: CSSYDRIQETQYF. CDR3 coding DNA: TGCAGCTCATACGACAGGATACAAGAGACCCAGTACTTC.

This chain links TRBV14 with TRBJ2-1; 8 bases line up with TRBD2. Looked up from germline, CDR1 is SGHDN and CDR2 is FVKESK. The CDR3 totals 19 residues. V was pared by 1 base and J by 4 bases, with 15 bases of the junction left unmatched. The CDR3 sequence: CASSQVPHSGGPQYNEQFF. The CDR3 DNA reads TGTGCCAGCAGCCAAGTACCACACTCGGGGGGGCCACAATACAATGAGCAGTTCTTC.

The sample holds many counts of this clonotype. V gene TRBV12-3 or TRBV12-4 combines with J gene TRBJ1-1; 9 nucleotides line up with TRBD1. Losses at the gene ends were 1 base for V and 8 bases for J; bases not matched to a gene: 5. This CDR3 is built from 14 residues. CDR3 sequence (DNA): TGTGCCAGCAGTTTAGAAGGGGACAGGGTGGAAGCTTTCTTT. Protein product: CASSLEGDRVEAFF.

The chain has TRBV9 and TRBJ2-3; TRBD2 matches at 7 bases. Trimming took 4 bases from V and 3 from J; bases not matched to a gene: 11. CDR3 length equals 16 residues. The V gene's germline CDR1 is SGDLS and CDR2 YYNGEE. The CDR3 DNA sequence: TGTGCCAGCAGCCCCCCCGGCGGGGGTTATACAGATACGCAGTATTTT. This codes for CASSPPGGGYTDTQYF.

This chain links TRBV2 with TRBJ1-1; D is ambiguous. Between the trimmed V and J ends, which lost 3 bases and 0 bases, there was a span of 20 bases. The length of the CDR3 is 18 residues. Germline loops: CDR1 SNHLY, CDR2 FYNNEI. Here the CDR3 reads CASSEGSSVLPMNTEAFF. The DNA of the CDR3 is TGTGCCAGCAGTGAGGGGAGCTCGGTTTTACCTATGAACACTGAAGCTTTCTTT.

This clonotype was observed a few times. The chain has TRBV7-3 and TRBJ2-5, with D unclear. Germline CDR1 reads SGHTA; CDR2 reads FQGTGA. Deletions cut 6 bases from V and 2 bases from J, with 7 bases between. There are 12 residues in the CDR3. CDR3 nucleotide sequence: TGTGCCAGCAGTGCCACTCAAGAGACCCAGTACTTC. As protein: CASSATQETQYF.

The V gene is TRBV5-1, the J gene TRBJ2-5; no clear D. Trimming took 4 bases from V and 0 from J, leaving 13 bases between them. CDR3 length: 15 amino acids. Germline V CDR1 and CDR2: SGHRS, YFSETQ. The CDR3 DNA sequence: TGCGCCAGCAGCCGAAACCCTCGGGACCAAGAGACCCAGTACTTC. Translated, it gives CASSRNPRDQETQYF.

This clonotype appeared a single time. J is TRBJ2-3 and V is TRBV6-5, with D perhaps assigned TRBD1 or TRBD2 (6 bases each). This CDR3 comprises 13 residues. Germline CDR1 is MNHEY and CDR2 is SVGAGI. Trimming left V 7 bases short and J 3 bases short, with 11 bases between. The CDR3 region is CASKGGATDTQYF. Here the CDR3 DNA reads TGTGCCAGCAAGGGGGGAGCGACAGATACGCAGTATTTT.

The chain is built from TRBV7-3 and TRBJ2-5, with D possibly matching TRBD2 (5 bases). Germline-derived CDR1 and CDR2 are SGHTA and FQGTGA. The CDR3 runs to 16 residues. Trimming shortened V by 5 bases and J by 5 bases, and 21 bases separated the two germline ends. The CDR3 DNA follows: TGTGCCAGCAGCCCTTTGGGGAGCGCATTAGGCGAGACCCAGTACTTC. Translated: CASSPLGSALGETQYF.

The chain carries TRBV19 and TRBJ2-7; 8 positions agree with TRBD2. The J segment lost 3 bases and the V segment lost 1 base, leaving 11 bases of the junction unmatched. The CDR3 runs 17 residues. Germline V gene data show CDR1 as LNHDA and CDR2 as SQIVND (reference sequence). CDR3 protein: CASSIASAGVEYYEQYF. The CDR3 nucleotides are TGTGCCAGTAGTATAGCGTCAGCGGGAGTCGAGTACTACGAGCAGTACTTC.

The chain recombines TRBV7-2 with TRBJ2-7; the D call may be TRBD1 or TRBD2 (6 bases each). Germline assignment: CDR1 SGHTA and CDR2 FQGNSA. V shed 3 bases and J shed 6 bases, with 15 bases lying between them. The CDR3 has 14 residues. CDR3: CASSLGGATPEQYF. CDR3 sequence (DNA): TGTGCCAGCAGCTTGGGGGGCGCAACACCCGAGCAGTACTTC.

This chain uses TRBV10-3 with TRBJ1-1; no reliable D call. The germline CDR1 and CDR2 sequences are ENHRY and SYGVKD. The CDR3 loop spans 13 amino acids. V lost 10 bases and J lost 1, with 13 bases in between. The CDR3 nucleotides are TGTGCCACCACCATCCCCGGGAACACTGAAGCTTTCTTT. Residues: CATTIPGNTEAFF.

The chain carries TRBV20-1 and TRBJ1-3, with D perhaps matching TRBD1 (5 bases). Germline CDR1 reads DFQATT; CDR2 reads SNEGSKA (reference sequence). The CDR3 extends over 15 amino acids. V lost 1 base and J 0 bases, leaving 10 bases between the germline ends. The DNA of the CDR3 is TGCAGTGCTAGAGTTGGACACCTCTCTGGAAACACCATATATTTT. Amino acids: CSARVGHLSGNTIYF.

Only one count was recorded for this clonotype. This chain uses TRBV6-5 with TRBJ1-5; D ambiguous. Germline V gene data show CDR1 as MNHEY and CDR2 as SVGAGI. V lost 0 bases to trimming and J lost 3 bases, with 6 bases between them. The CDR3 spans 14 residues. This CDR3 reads CASSYSSVNQPQHF. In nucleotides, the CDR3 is TGTGCCAGCAGTTACTCGTCGGTCAATCAGCCCCAGCATTTT.

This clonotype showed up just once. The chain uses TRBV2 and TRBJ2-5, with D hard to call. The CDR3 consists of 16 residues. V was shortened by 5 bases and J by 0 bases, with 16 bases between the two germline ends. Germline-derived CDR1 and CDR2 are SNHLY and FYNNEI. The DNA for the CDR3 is TGTGCCAGCAGTTTAGATGAGACGCGGAACCAAGAGACCCAGTACTTC. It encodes CASSLDETRNQETQYF.

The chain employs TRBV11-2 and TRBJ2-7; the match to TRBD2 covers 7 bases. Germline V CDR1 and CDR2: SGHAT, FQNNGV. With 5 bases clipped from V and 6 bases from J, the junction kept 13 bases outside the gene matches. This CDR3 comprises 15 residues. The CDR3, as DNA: TGTGCCAGCAGCATGACTAGCTCCGGAGGTACCGAGCAGTACTTC. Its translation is CASSMTSSGGTEQYF.

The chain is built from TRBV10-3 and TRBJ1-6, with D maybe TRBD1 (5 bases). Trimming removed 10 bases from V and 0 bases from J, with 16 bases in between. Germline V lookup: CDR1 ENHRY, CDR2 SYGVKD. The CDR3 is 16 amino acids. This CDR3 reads CASTRGDGSYNSPLHF. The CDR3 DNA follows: TGTGCCAGCACTCGGGGGGACGGCTCCTATAATTCACCCCTCCACTTT.

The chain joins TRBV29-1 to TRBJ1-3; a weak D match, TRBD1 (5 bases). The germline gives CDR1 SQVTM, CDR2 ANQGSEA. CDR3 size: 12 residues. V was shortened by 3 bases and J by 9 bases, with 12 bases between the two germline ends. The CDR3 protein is CSVEAGETTIYF. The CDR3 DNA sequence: TGCAGCGTTGAGGCGGGGGAAACCACCATATATTTT.

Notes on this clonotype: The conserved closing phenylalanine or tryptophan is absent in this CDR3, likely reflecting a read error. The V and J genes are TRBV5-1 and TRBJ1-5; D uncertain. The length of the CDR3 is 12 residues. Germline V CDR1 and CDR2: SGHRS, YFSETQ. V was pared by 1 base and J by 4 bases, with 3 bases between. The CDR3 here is CASSLWNQPQHS. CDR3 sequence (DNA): TGCGCCAGCAGCTTGTGGAATCAGCCCCAGCATTCT.

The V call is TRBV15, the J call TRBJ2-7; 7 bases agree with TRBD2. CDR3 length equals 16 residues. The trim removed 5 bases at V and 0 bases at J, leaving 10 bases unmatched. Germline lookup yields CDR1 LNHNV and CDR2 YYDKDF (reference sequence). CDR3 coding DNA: TGTGCCACCAGCCCCCCGGCGCGGGAGAGCTCCTACGAGCAGTACTTC. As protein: CATSPPARESSYEQYF.

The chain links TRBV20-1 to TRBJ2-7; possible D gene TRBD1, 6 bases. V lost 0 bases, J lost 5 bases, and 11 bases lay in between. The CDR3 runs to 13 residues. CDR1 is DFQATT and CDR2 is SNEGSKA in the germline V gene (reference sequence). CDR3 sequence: CSAREPGVNEQYF. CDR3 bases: TGCAGTGCTAGAGAGCCAGGGGTTAACGAGCAGTACTTC.

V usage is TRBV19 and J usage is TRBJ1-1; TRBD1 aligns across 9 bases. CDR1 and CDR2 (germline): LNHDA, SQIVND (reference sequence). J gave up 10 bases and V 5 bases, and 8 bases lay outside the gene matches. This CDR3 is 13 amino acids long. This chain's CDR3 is CASSLTGTGLAFF. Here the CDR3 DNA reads TGTGCCAGTAGTCTCACCGGGACAGGGCTAGCTTTCTTT. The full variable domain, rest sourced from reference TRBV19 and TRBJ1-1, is DGGITQSPKYLFRKEGQNVTLSCEQNLNHDAMYWYRQDPGQGLRLIYYSQIVNDFQKGDIAEGYSVSREKKESFPLTVTSAQKNPTAFYLCASSLTGTGLAFFGQGTRLTVV.

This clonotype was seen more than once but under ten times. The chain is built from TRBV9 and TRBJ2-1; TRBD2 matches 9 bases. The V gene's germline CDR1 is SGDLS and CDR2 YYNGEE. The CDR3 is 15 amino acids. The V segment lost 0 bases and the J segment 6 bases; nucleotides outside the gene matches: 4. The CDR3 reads CASSVVSGGLNEQFF. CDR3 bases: TGTGCCAGCAGCGTAGTGAGCGGGGGGCTCAATGAGCAGTTCTTC.

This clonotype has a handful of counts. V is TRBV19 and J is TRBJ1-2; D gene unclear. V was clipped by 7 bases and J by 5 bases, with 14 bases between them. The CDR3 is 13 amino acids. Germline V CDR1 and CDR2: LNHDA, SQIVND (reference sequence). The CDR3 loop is CASIGSWAYGYTF. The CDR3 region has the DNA TGTGCCAGTATAGGCAGCTGGGCATATGGCTACACCTTC.

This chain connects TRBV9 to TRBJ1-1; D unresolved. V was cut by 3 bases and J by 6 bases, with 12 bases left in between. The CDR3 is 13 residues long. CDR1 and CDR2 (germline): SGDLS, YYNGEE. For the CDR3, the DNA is TGTGCCAGCAGCGCAGGAGGTCAGCCTGAAGCTTTCTTT. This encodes CASSAGGQPEAFF.

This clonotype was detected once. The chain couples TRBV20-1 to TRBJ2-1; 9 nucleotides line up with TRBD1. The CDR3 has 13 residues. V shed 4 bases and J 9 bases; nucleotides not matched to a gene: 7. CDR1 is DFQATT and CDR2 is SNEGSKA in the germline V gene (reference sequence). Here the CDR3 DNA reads TGCAGTGCTACGGGACAGGGATTGGGTGAGCAGTTCTTC. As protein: CSATGQGLGEQFF.

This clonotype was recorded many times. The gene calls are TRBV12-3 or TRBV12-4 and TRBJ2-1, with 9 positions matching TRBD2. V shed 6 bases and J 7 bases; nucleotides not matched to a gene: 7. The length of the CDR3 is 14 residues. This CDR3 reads CASRTSGRRNEQFF. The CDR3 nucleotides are TGTGCCAGCAGGACTAGCGGACGGCGTAATGAGCAGTTCTTC.